The 32 T cell receptor beta chains below all came from one sample that was sequenced in a study of T cell responses to AZD1222 COVID-19 vaccine. Clones were sequenced by immunoSEQ multiplex PCR, and TCRdb holds only the in-frame ones, with some missing. The sample has 90,000 to 120,000 clones, roughly 87% seen once. Sample: peripheral blood, taken on day 0 of AZD1222 vaccination. All receptors come from an adult in good health.

This chain connects TRBV4-3 to TRBJ1-4, with a weak D call TRBD1 (5 bases). V was trimmed by 2 bases and J by 7 bases, leaving 11 bases between them. CDR3 size: 14 residues. Looked up from germline, CDR1 is LGHNA and CDR2 is YSLEER. Here the CDR3 DNA reads TGCGCCAGCAGCCAAATTACAGGTGCTGAAAAACTGTTTTTT. Translated: CASSQITGAEKLFF.

The chain uses TRBV15 and TRBJ2-7; 8 nucleotides align to TRBD2. Losses at the gene ends were 1 base for V and 0 bases for J; bases not matched to a gene: 11. The CDR3 length is 18 residues. Germline loops: CDR1 LNHNV, CDR2 YYDKDF (reference sequence). CDR3 bases: TGTGCCACCAGCAGAGTAGAAAGCGGGAGTTCGAGCTCCTACGAGCAGTACTTC. Its protein product is CATSRVESGSSSSYEQYF.

The rearrangement joins TRBV11-2 to TRBJ2-2; D not resolved. The CDR3 consists of 14 residues. CDR1 SGHAT and CDR2 FQNNGV come from the germline V gene. V was trimmed by 2 bases and J by 5 bases, leaving 9 bases between them. CDR3 in amino acids: CASSLLGRTGELFF. The CDR3 bases are TGTGCCAGCAGCTTACTCGGTCGAACCGGGGAGCTGTTTTTT.

The chain has TRBV5-6 and TRBJ2-1; D is possibly TRBD1 (5 bases). Trimming stripped 1 base from V and 7 bases from J, with 21 bases between. The CDR3 is 17 amino acids. Germline V gene data show CDR1 as SGHDT and CDR2 as YYEEEE. CDR3 coding DNA: TGTGCCAGCAGCTTGCAGCGTAGACAGAGTGTTGGGAATGAGCAGTTCTTC. This translates into CASSLQRRQSVGNEQFF.

The V call is TRBV14, the J call TRBJ2-5; D possibly corresponds to TRBD2 (5 bases). The CDR3 has 15 amino acids. CDR1 SGHDN and CDR2 FVKESK come from the germline V gene. The germline V and J ends were trimmed by 1 base and 1 base, with 10 bases remaining between them. The CDR3 nucleotides are TGTGCCAGCAGCCAAGGCGGGCGGATCCAAGAGACCCAGTACTTC. The encoded protein is CASSQGGRIQETQYF.

The chain recombines TRBV11-2 with TRBJ1-1, with TRBD1 matching 7 bases. The CDR3 loop spans 17 amino acids. V was clipped by 2 bases and J by 1 base; unmatched bases: 10. CDR1 and CDR2 from the germline V gene are SGHAT and FQNNGV. In nucleotides, the CDR3 is TGTGCCAGCAGCTTACGAGGGGGCGGGCAAGGGAACACTGAAGCTTTCTTT. Protein sequence: CASSLRGGGQGNTEAFF.

This chain uses TRBV27 with TRBJ2-1; no clear D. Looked up from germline, CDR1 is MNHEY and CDR2 is SMNVEV (reference sequence). CDR3 length equals 11 residues. V was pared by 5 bases and J by 5 bases, with 4 bases between. The chain's CDR3 is CASSVNNEQFF. The CDR3 coding sequence is TGTGCCAGCAGTGTCAACAATGAGCAGTTCTTC.

This chain connects TRBV4-1 to TRBJ1-6; 7 bases map to TRBD1. CDR1 is MGHRA and CDR2 is YSYEKL in the germline V gene. The junction had 3 bases not matched to a gene; V was cut back by 3 bases and J by 4 bases. This CDR3 comprises 15 residues. CDR3: CASSHLTGYNSPLHF. In nucleotides, the CDR3 is TGCGCCAGCAGCCACCTGACAGGGTATAATTCACCCCTCCACTTT.

The chain joins TRBV5-1 to TRBJ1-2, with 7 bases lining up with TRBD1. Trimming took 4 bases from V and 8 from J; bases not matched to a gene: 17. Germline-derived CDR1 and CDR2 are SGHRS and YFSETQ. The CDR3 is 16 amino acids. The CDR3 protein is CASSLRPKQGSEGYTF. CDR3 in DNA: TGCGCCAGCAGCCTCCGCCCAAAACAGGGGAGTGAGGGCTACACCTTC.

This chain uses TRBV4-1 with TRBJ1-5, with 7 bases aligning to TRBD1. The CDR3 sequence is 16 residues long. Germline loops: CDR1 MGHRA, CDR2 YSYEKL. The V gene end was trimmed by 1 base and the J gene end by 2 bases; junction bases not matched to a gene: 5. The CDR3 DNA reads as TGCGCCAGCAGCCAAGGACAGGGAATCGGCAATCAGCCCCAGCATTTT. It specifies CASSQGQGIGNQPQHF.

This chain connects TRBV3-1 (or the pseudogene TRBV3-2) to TRBJ2-3; D is possibly TRBD1 (6 bases). The CDR3 contains 17 residues. V dropped 1 base and J dropped 3 bases, with 17 bases sitting between them. Germline V gene data show CDR1 as LGHDT and CDR2 as YNNKEL (reference sequence). CDR3 sequence reads: CASSQGSGVESTDTQYF. For the CDR3, the DNA is TGTGCCAGCAGCCAAGGATCAGGGGTGGAGTCAACAGATACGCAGTATTTT.

The rearrangement joins TRBV18 to TRBJ1-1, with 7 positions matching TRBD1. V lost 5 bases and J lost 3; bases outside the gene matches: 6. The germline CDR1 and CDR2 sequences are KGHSH and LQKENI. The CDR3 is 14 residues long. The CDR3 DNA reads as TGTGCCAGCTCATCTTCAGGGGGGTACACTGAAGCTTTCTTT. This gives the protein CASSSSGGYTEAFF.

The CDR3 DNA sequence: TGTGCCATCAGTGATGCTAGCGGCAATGAGCAGTTCTTC. It specifies CAISDASGNEQFF. This chain uses TRBV10-3 with TRBJ2-1, with 7 bases fitting TRBD2. The CDR3 sequence is 13 residues long. CDR1 and CDR2 (germline): ENHRY, SYGVKD. After removal of 3 bases from V and 6 bases from J, the junction contained 2 bases not matched to a gene.

This rearrangement joins TRBV7-8 to TRBJ2-5; 7 nucleotides match TRBD1. The germline gives CDR1 SGHVS, CDR2 FQNEAQ. The CDR3 runs 14 residues. Trimming cost V 1 base and J 4 bases; bases outside gene matches: 3. The CDR3 sequence is CASSLGAGGETQYF. As DNA, the CDR3 is TGTGCCAGCAGCTTAGGAGCAGGGGGAGAGACCCAGTACTTC.

The chain uses TRBV9 and TRBJ2-3; D is ambiguous. Trimming removed 0 bases at V and 0 bases at J, with 5 bases between. The CDR3 has 14 amino acids. CDR1 is SGDLS, CDR2 YYNGEE, per germline. The CDR3 spells CASSVAPSTDTQYF. CDR3 coding DNA: TGTGCCAGCAGCGTAGCCCCTAGCACAGATACGCAGTATTTT.

This rearrangement joins TRBV5-4 to TRBJ1-1, with a possible D match to TRBD1 (5 bases). V lost 0 bases, J lost 4 bases, and 22 bases lay in between. Germline V gene lookup returns CDR1 SGHNT and CDR2 YYREEE (reference sequence). There are 18 residues in the CDR3. This CDR3 is CASSLDGGFTLSGTEAFF. CDR3 nucleotides: TGTGCCAGCAGCTTGGATGGGGGGTTCACTCTTTCCGGCACTGAAGCTTTCTTT.

This clone was seen only once. This rearrangement joins TRBV11-2 to TRBJ1-1; no clear D. Trimming removed 4 bases from V and 4 bases from J, with 10 bases in between. Germline V CDR1 and CDR2: SGHAT, FQNNGV. CDR3 length equals 13 residues. CDR3 coding DNA: TGTGCCAGCAGCTCGCCCCGGGGCACTGAAGCTTTCTTT. It translates to CASSSPRGTEAFF.

The table lists this clone with a count of one. V and J are TRBV5-5 and TRBJ1-2; D is uncertain. Germline CDR1 and CDR2: SGHKS and YYEKEE (reference sequence). The V and J ends lost 0 bases and 0 bases respectively, with 9 bases between them. This CDR3 is 15 amino acids long. CDR3 bases: TGTGCCAGCAGCTTGGGTCCGGGGTCTAACTATGGCTACACCTTC. Protein: CASSLGPGSNYGYTF.

The chain joins TRBV13 to TRBJ1-4; TRBD1 matches 7 bases. The CDR3 has 14 amino acids. After removal of 4 bases from V and 7 bases from J, the junction contained 6 bases not matched to a gene. Germline assignment: CDR1 PRHDT and CDR2 FYEKMQ (reference sequence). CDR3 region: CASSSTGSGEKLFF. CDR3 coding DNA: TGTGCCAGCAGCTCGACAGGGTCGGGTGAAAAACTGTTTTTT.

This clone was seen a handful of times. The rearrangement links TRBV6-5 to TRBJ1-5, with D possibly being TRBD1 (6 bases). The V gene's germline CDR1 is MNHEY and CDR2 SVGAGI. The CDR3 totals 15 residues. Trimming cost V 6 bases and J 6 bases, with 18 bases left between them. In nucleotides, the CDR3 is TGTGCCAGCAGCCGGAATGGGGGGGCGGCTCAGCCCCAGCATTTT. It encodes CASSRNGGAAQPQHF.

This chain joins TRBV9 and TRBJ2-2; no clear D gene. The V gene lost 0 bases and the J gene lost 1 base, with 10 bases spanning the gap. CDR3 size: 16 residues. Looked up from germline, CDR1 is SGDLS and CDR2 is YYNGEE. Here the CDR3 DNA reads TGTGCCAGCAGCGTAGAGGTGCGGCTGAACACCGGGGAGCTGTTTTTT. The encoded protein is CASSVEVRLNTGELFF.

The chain is built from TRBV7-6 and TRBJ1-5; D is possibly TRBD1 (6 bases). Trimming took 1 base from V and 0 from J, leaving 10 bases between them. CDR3 length equals 16 residues. Germline values: CDR1 SGHVS, CDR2 FNYEAQ. The CDR3 reads CASSLGTVNSNQPQHF. The CDR3 nucleotides read TGTGCCAGCAGCTTAGGGACAGTTAATAGCAATCAGCCCCAGCATTTT.

The rearrangement uses TRBV7-9 and TRBJ1-4, with a possible D match to TRBD1 (5 bases). This CDR3 is built from 17 residues. Germline values: CDR1 SEHNR, CDR2 FQNEAQ (reference sequence). The V gene lost 6 bases and the J gene lost 4 bases, with 21 bases spanning the gap. The DNA of the CDR3 is TGTGCCAGCAGGCCTAACGGACTGACAGCGGGTAATGAAAAACTGTTTTTT. Protein sequence: CASRPNGLTAGNEKLFF.

The rearrangement joins TRBV5-1 to TRBJ1-3; D perhaps matches TRBD1 (5 bases). Germline V gene data show CDR1 as SGHRS and CDR2 as YFSETQ. V was shortened by 2 bases and J by 0 bases, with 9 bases between the two germline ends. This CDR3 comprises 15 residues. The CDR3 region is CASSFGADSGNTIYF. The CDR3 region has the DNA TGCGCCAGCAGCTTTGGGGCAGACTCTGGAAACACCATATATTTT.

The CDR3, as DNA: TGTGCCAGCAGCCAAGGGGGCTATAATTCACCCCTCCACTTT. This sequence encodes CASSQGGYNSPLHF. This chain connects TRBV3-1 (or the pseudogene TRBV3-2) to TRBJ1-6; D ambiguous. Deletions cut 1 base from V and 3 bases from J, with 4 bases between. The CDR3 is 14 amino acids. Germline V gene lookup returns CDR1 LGHDT and CDR2 YNNKEL (reference sequence).

Here the CDR3 reads CATQRSNQPQHF. Here the CDR3 DNA reads TGTGCCACCCAAAGGAGCAATCAGCCCCAGCATTTT. The rearrangement joins TRBV6-5 to TRBJ1-5; D gene unclear. Germline V gene data show CDR1 as MNHEY and CDR2 as SVGAGI. CDR3 size: 12 residues. The V and J ends lost 10 bases and 1 base respectively, with 8 bases between them.

V and J are TRBV5-4 and TRBJ2-3; 14 positions agree with TRBD2. The V gene end was trimmed by 3 bases and the J gene end by 5 bases; junction bases not matched to a gene: 5. Germline CDR1 and CDR2: SGHNT and YYREEE (reference sequence). This CDR3 has 16 amino acids. CDR3 DNA sequence: TGTGCCAGCAGCTGGGGACTAGCGGGAGTATTAGATACGCAGTATTTT. Its translation is CASSWGLAGVLDTQYF.

The chain couples TRBV7-2 to TRBJ2-7, with a weak D call TRBD2 (6 bases). The CDR3 sequence is 14 residues long. Germline loops: CDR1 SGHTA, CDR2 FQGNSA. Trimming stripped 5 bases from V and 0 bases from J, with 11 bases between. The CDR3 protein is CASSPGTHSYEQYF. The CDR3, as DNA: TGTGCCAGCAGCCCCGGGACTCACTCCTACGAGCAGTACTTC.

This clone was observed a handful of times. The chain employs TRBV12-5 and TRBJ2-2, with 10 bases matching TRBD1. Germline trimming cut 4 bases from V and 4 bases from J; bases unmatched to any gene: 9. Germline loops: CDR1 LGHNT, CDR2 FRNRAP. This CDR3 has 17 residues. The CDR3 spells CASGSGQGWAGTGELFF. The DNA for the CDR3 is TGTGCTAGTGGTTCGGGACAGGGGTGGGCAGGCACCGGGGAGCTGTTTTTT.

The chain uses TRBV10-3 and TRBJ1-2; D call uncertain. V shed 3 bases and J shed 4 bases, with 9 bases lying between them. The germline CDR1 and CDR2 sequences are ENHRY and SYGVKD. The CDR3 extends over 13 amino acids. Written as DNA, the CDR3 is TGTGCCATCAGTGAATCAACGACCTATGGCTACACCTTC. Protein sequence: CAISESTTYGYTF.

The chain has TRBV3-1 (or the pseudogene TRBV3-2) and TRBJ2-3; 11 positions match TRBD1. There are 15 residues in the CDR3. CDR1 and CDR2 (germline): LGHDT, YNNKEL (reference sequence). The trim removed 4 bases at V and 6 bases at J, leaving 6 bases unmatched. The CDR3 DNA reads as TGTGCCAGCAGCCCCCAAAGGACAGGGGGCGATACGCAGTATTTT. This codes for CASSPQRTGGDTQYF.

The chain links TRBV14 to TRBJ1-2; D possibly corresponds to TRBD1 (6 bases). The CDR3 consists of 16 residues. V was clipped by 5 bases and J by 0 bases, with 16 bases between them. The V gene's germline CDR1 is SGHDN and CDR2 FVKESK. The CDR3 DNA reads as TGTGCCAGCAGCTCCCGCAACAGGGTGACTAACTATGGCTACACCTTC. Translated: CASSSRNRVTNYGYTF.